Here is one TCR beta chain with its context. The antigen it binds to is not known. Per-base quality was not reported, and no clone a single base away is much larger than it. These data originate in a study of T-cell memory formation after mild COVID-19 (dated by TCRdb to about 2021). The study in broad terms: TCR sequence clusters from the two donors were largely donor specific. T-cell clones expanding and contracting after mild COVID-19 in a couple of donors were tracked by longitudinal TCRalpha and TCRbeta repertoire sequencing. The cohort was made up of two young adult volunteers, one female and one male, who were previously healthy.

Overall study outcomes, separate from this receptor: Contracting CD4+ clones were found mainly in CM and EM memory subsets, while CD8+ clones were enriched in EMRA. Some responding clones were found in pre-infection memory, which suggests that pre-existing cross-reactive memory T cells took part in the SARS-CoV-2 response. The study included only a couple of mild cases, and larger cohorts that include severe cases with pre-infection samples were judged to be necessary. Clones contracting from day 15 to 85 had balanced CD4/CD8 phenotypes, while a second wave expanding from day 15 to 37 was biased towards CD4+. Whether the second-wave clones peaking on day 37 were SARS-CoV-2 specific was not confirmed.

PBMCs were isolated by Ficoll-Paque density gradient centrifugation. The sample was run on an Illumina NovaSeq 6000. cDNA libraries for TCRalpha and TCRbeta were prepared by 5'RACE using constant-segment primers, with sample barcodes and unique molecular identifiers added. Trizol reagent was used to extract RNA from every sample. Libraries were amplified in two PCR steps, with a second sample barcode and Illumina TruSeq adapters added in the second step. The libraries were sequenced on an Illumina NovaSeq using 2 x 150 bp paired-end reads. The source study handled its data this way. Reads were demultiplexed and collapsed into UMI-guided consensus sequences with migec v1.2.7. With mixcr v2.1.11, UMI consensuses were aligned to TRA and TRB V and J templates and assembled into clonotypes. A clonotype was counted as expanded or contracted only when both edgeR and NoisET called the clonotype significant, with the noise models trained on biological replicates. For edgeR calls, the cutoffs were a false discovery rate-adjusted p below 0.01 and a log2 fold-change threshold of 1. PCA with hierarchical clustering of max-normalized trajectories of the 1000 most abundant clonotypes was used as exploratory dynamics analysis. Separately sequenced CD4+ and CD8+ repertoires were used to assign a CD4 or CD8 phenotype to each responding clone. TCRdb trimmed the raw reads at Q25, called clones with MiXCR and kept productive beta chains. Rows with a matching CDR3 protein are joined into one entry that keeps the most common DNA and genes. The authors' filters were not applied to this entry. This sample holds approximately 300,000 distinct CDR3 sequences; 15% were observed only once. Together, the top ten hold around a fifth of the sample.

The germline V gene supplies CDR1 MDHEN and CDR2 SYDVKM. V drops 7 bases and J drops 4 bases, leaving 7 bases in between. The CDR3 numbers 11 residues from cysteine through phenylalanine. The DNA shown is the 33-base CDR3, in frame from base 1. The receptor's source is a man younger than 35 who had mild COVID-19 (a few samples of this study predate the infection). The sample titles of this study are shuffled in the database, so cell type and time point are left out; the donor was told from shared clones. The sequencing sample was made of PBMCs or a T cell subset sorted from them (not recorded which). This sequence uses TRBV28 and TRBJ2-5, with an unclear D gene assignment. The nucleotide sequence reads TGTGCCAGCACCTTGCGAGAGACCCAGTACTTC. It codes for CASTLRETQYF.